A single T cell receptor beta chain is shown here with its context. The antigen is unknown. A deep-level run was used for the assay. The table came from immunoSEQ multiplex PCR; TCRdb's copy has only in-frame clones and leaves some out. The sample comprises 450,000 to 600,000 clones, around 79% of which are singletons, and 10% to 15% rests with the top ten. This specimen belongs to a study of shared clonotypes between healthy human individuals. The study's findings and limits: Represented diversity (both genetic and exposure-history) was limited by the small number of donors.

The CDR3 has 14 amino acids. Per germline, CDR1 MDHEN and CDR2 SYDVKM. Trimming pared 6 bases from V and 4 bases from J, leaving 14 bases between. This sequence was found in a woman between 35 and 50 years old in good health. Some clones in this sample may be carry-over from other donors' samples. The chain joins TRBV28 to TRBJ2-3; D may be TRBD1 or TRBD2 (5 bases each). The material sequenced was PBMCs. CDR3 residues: CASRGRITPDTQYF. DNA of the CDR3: TGTGCCAGCAGGGGACGCATCACACCAGATACGCAGTATTTT. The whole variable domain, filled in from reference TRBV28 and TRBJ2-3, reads DVKVTQSSRYLVKRTGEKVFLECVQDMDHENMFWYRQDPGLGLRLIYFSYDVKMKEKGDIPEGYSVSREKKERFSLILESASTNQTSMYLCASRGRITPDTQYFGPGTRLTVL.